The 23 T cell receptor beta chains in this list originate from one sample, sequenced in a study of blood T cell repertoires in COVID-19. Assay: immunoSEQ multiplex PCR; the TCRdb copy retains only in-frame clones and omits some. The sample has about 290,000 clones, 89% seen once. The specimen was peripheral blood. The receptors were sampled from a woman aged 30 to 39 with COVID-19, enrolled during active disease.

The J gene is TRBJ1-1, the V gene TRBV5-6; D gene uncertain. Germline V gene data show CDR1 as SGHDT and CDR2 as YYEEEE. The ends were cut back, 0 bases at V and 4 bases at J, with 13 bases in the middle. CDR3 length equals 15 residues. CDR3 sequence: CASSLGAASSTEAFF. For the CDR3, the DNA is TGTGCCAGCAGCTTGGGTGCTGCGAGTTCCACTGAAGCTTTCTTT.

V gene TRBV2 combines with J gene TRBJ2-7; D gene ambiguous. This CDR3 contains 13 residues. V lost 7 bases and J 2 bases, leaving 12 bases between the germline ends. The V gene's germline CDR1 is SNHLY and CDR2 FYNNEI. Written as DNA, the CDR3 is TGTGCCAGCACCTCGTTCCTTACCTACGAGCAGTACTTC. It translates to CASTSFLTYEQYF.

This rearrangement joins TRBV28 to TRBJ1-2, with D unclear. The ends were cut back, 8 bases at V and 2 bases at J, with 6 bases in the middle. The CDR3 runs to 11 residues. Germline CDR1 reads MDHEN; CDR2 reads SYDVKM. CDR3 sequence reads: CASAQNYGYTF. The DNA of the CDR3 is TGTGCCAGCGCACAGAACTATGGCTACACCTTC.

The V and J genes are TRBV19 and TRBJ2-5; TRBD1 matches 12 bases. The CDR3 is made up of 15 amino acids. From germline, CDR1 is LNHDA and CDR2 SQIVND (reference sequence). V lost 3 bases to trimming and J lost 5 bases; unmatched junction nucleotides: 4. The CDR3 DNA reads TGTGCCAGTAGTATTGGGACAGGGGGCGTGGAGACCCAGTACTTC. Protein: CASSIGTGGVETQYF.

V usage is TRBV7-9 and J usage is TRBJ1-4, with D possibly TRBD1 on 6 matching bases. Trimming shortened V by 2 bases and J by 8 bases, and 21 bases separated the two germline ends. This CDR3 comprises 17 residues. Per germline, CDR1 SEHNR and CDR2 FQNEAQ (reference sequence). Here the CDR3 reads CASSLPSYRAGEEKLFF. In DNA form, the CDR3 reads TGTGCCAGCAGCTTACCCTCGTACAGGGCGGGAGAAGAAAAACTGTTTTTT.

The chain combines TRBV10-2 with TRBJ1-6, with D possibly matching TRBD1 (6 bases). V was pared by 3 bases and J by 10 bases, with 13 bases between. CDR1 and CDR2 (germline): WSHSY, SAAADI. The CDR3 sequence is 14 residues long. The CDR3 coding sequence is TGCGCCAGCAGTGACGGACAGACTGGATCACCCCTCCACTTT. Its translation: CASSDGQTGSPLHF.

This clone came up a few times. The chain employs TRBV6-5 and TRBJ2-7; D unclear. Trimming removed 2 bases at V and 7 bases at J, with 18 bases between. This CDR3 region has 15 residues. The germline V gene encodes CDR1 MNHEY and CDR2 SVGAGI. In DNA form, the CDR3 reads TGTGCCAGCAGTTACGATAGCATCGCCTACGAAGAGCAGTACTTC. Translating gives CASSYDSIAYEEQYF.

The chain is built from TRBV6-5 and TRBJ2-7; perhaps TRBD1 as D (6 bases). This CDR3 has 14 residues. The V end was cut by 6 bases, the J end by 2 bases, with 14 bases between. Germline CDR1 reads MNHEY; CDR2 reads SVGAGI. CDR3 sequence (DNA): TGTGCCAGCAGCCGCGACTGGGGGCCCTACGAGCAGTACTTC. Its translation: CASSRDWGPYEQYF.

The chain combines TRBV28 with TRBJ2-1; 13 nucleotides match TRBD2. CDR1 and CDR2 from the germline V gene are MDHEN and SYDVKM. With 4 bases clipped from V and 7 bases from J, the junction kept 10 bases outside the gene matches. The CDR3 extends over 17 amino acids. CDR3 nucleotides: TGTGCCAGCAGTTCTCGGACTAGCGGGGGAGTCAGGAATGAGCAGTTCTTC. Translated, it gives CASSSRTSGGVRNEQFF.

This clone showed up just a few times. The chain has TRBV7-8 and TRBJ1-5, with D tentatively TRBD1 (5 bases). The germline gives CDR1 SGHVS, CDR2 FQNEAQ. V lost 5 bases to trimming and J lost 0 bases, with 20 bases between them. The CDR3 extends over 18 amino acids. CDR3 in DNA: TGTGCCAGCAGCCCCCCCGGCAGGGCGCGGGATAGCAATCAGCCCCAGCATTTT. Protein: CASSPPGRARDSNQPQHF. Looking up the rest from reference TRBV7-8 and TRBJ1-5 gives the full variable domain: GAGVSQSPRYKVAKRGQDVALRCDPISGHVSLFWYQQALGQGPEFLTYFQNEAQLDKSGLPSDRFFAERPEGSVSTLKIQRTQQEDSAVYLCASSPPGRARDSNQPQHFGDGTRLSIL.

The rearrangement uses TRBV3-1 (or the pseudogene TRBV3-2) and TRBJ1-2; 10 bases fit TRBD1. There are 19 residues in the CDR3. The V gene end was trimmed by 1 base and the J gene end by 3 bases; junction bases not matched to a gene: 14. Germline CDR1 is LGHDT and CDR2 is YNNKEL (reference sequence). The CDR3 bases are TGTGCCAGCAGCCAAGGGAAGGGACAGGGGCCTATCCCCTACTATGGCTACACCTTC. Amino acid sequence: CASSQGKGQGPIPYYGYTF.

This clone appeared a single time. The V and J genes are TRBV7-2 and TRBJ2-7; a weak D match, TRBD1 (5 bases). Per germline, CDR1 SGHTA and CDR2 FQGNSA. The CDR3 totals 13 residues. Trimming removed 2 bases at V and 3 bases at J, with 8 bases between. Here the CDR3 DNA reads TGTGCCAGCAGCTTACCAGGGCGCTACGAGCAGTACTTC. Amino acid sequence: CASSLPGRYEQYF.

The chain combines TRBV20-1 with TRBJ1-5; D possibly corresponds to TRBD1 (5 bases). The CDR3 is made up of 13 amino acids. Germline lookup yields CDR1 DFQATT and CDR2 SNEGSKA (reference sequence). V was cut by 3 bases and J by 11 bases, with 17 bases left in between. The CDR3 is CSASVGRDTAQHF. CDR3 in DNA: TGCAGTGCTAGTGTCGGCAGGGATACAGCCCAGCATTTT.

CDR3 nucleotides: TGTGCCAGCAGTGAAGCGCGTAAGGGGCTAGACAATCAGCCCCAGCATTTT. Encoded protein: CASSEARKGLDNQPQHF. The rearrangement uses TRBV2 and TRBJ1-5; perhaps TRBD1 as D (5 bases). Looked up from germline, CDR1 is SNHLY and CDR2 is FYNNEI. Trimming shortened V by 0 bases and J by 3 bases, and 15 bases separated the two germline ends. The CDR3 runs to 17 residues. Full variable domain (missing parts from reference TRBV2 and TRBJ1-5): EPEVTQTPSHQVTQMGQEVILRCVPISNHLYFYWYRQILGQKVEFLVSFYNNEISEKSEIFDDQFSVERPDGSNFTLKIRSTKLEDSAMYFCASSEARKGLDNQPQHFGDGTRLSIL.

The rearrangement joins TRBV6-5 to TRBJ2-1; no reliable D call. V was clipped by 1 base and J by 3 bases, with 7 bases between them. This CDR3 contains 14 residues. The germline V gene encodes CDR1 MNHEY and CDR2 SVGAGI. DNA for the CDR3: TGTGCCAGCAGTTACTTGGCTAGCTACAATGAGCAGTTCTTC. This translates into CASSYLASYNEQFF.

This chain links TRBV4-1 with TRBJ2-6; D not certain. Trimming took off 4 bases at V and 0 bases at J, with 13 bases between the two ends. This CDR3 has 17 residues. CDR1 and CDR2 (germline): MGHRA, YSYEKL. This CDR3 reads CASSPGVGTSGANVLTF. CDR3 sequence (DNA): TGCGCCAGCAGCCCTGGAGTGGGTACCTCTGGGGCCAACGTCCTGACTTTC.

For the CDR3, the DNA is TGTGCCACCAGCAGACCTCAGGGAGAGCAGTTCTTC. This codes for CATSRPQGEQFF. The chain combines TRBV15 with TRBJ2-1, with D maybe TRBD1 (5 bases). Germline assignment: CDR1 LNHNV and CDR2 YYDKDF (reference sequence). This CDR3 is 12 amino acids long. V lost 2 bases to trimming and J lost 10 bases, with 9 bases between them.

The rearrangement joins TRBV4-1 to TRBJ1-3; 10 nucleotides agree with TRBD1. The CDR3 consists of 16 residues. The germline gives CDR1 MGHRA, CDR2 YSYEKL. V lost 1 base to trimming and J lost 8 bases; unmatched junction nucleotides: 8. In DNA form, the CDR3 reads TGCGCCAGCAGCCAAGGGCATGGGACAGGGGAACACACCATATATTTT. Translating it yields CASSQGHGTGEHTIYF.

V usage is TRBV18 and J usage is TRBJ2-2; unclear D gene. Trimming took 3 bases from V and 13 from J, leaving 12 bases between them. Germline-derived CDR1 and CDR2 are KGHSH and LQKENI. The CDR3 has 12 amino acids. CDR3 in amino acids: CASSPAVLWLFF. The CDR3 nucleotides read TGTGCCAGCTCACCGGCGGTACTGTGGCTGTTTTTT.

In DNA, the CDR3 is TGTGCCAGCAGCTCCTCAAAGACTAGAAACCAAGAGACCCAGTACTTC. This codes for CASSSSKTRNQETQYF. The chain combines TRBV11-2 with TRBJ2-5; perhaps TRBD2 as D (6 bases). This CDR3 contains 16 residues. Germline V lookup: CDR1 SGHAT, CDR2 FQNNGV. Trimming took off 4 bases at V and 0 bases at J, with 15 bases between the two ends.

This chain joins TRBV11-2 and TRBJ1-3; perhaps TRBD1 as D (6 bases). Germline CDR1 and CDR2: SGHAT and FQNNGV. The CDR3 runs 16 residues. V was cut by 3 bases and J by 0 bases, with 12 bases left in between. This chain's CDR3 is CASSFRTGPSGNTIYF. The CDR3 nucleotides are TGTGCCAGCAGCTTTCGTACAGGGCCCTCTGGAAACACCATATATTTT.

The J gene is TRBJ1-2, the V gene TRBV19, with a possible D match to TRBD1 (5 bases). The CDR3 is 16 residues long. Germline V gene sequence: CDR1 LNHDA, CDR2 SQIVND (reference sequence). The V end was cut by 5 bases, the J end by 6 bases, with 22 bases between. The CDR3 coding sequence is TGTGCCAGTAGTCCCTTTTCCGGGCCCGGGGGAAATGGCTACACCTTC. It codes for CASSPFSGPGGNGYTF. Together with reference TRBV19 and TRBJ1-2, the CDR3 gives the full variable domain: DGGITQSPKYLFRKEGQNVTLSCEQNLNHDAMYWYRQDPGQGLRLIYYSQIVNDFQKGDIAEGYSVSREKKESFPLTVTSAQKNPTAFYLCASSPFSGPGGNGYTFGSGTRLTVV.

The chain employs TRBV10-2 and TRBJ2-7; the D gene is possibly TRBD2 (7 bases). Trimming pared 5 bases from V and 4 bases from J, leaving 18 bases between. The germline V gene encodes CDR1 WSHSY and CDR2 SAAADI. This CDR3 has 15 amino acids. CDR3 nucleotide sequence: TGCGCCAGCAGTTTCCAAGGACTAGGGGGGTACGAGCAGTACTTC. It encodes CASSFQGLGGYEQYF.